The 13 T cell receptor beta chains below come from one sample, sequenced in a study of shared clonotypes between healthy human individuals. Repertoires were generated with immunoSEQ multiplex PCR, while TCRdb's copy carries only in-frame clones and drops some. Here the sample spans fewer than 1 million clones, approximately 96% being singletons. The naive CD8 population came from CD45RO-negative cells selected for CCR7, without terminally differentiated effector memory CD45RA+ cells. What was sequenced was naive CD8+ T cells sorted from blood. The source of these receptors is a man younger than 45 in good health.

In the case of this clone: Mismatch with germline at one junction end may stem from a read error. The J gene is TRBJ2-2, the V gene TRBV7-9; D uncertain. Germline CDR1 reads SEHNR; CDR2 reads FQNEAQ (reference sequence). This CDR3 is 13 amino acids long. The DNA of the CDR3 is TGTGCCAGCAGCGTAGCGAACACCGGGGAGCTGTTTTTT. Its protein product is CASSVANTGELFF. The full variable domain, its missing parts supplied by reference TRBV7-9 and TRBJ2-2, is DTGVSQNPRHKITKRGQNVTFRCDPISEHNRLYWYRQTLGQGPEFLTYFQNEAQLEKSRLLSDRFSAERPKGSFSTLEIQRTEQGDSAMYLCASSVANTGELFFGEGSRLTVL.

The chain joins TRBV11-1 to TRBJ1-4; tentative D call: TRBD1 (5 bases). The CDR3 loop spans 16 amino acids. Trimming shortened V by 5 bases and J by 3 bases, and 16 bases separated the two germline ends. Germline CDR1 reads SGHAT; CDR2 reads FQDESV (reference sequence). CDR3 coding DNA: TGTGCCAGCAGCGGCGGCGGGGGTCTACCTAATGAAAAACTGTTTTTT. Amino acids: CASSGGGGLPNEKLFF. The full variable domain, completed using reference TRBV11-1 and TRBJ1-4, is EAEVAQSPRYKITEKSQAVAFWCDPISGHATLYWYRQILGQGPELLVQFQDESVVDDSQLPKDRFSAERLKGVDSTLKIQPAELGDSAMYLCASSGGGGLPNEKLFFGSGTQLSVL.

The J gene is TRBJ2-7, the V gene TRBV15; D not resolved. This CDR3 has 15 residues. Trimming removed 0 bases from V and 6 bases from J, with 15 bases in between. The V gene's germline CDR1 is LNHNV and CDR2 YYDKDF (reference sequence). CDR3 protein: CATSRDFTDLSEQYF. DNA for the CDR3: TGTGCCACCAGCAGAGATTTTACGGACCTTAGCGAGCAGTACTTC. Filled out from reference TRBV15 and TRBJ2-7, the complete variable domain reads DAMVIQNPRYQVTQFGKPVTLSCSQTLNHNVMYWYQQKSSQAPKLLFHYYDKDFNNEADTPDNFQSRRPNTSFCFLDIRSPGLGDTAMYLCATSRDFTDLSEQYFGPGTRLTVT.

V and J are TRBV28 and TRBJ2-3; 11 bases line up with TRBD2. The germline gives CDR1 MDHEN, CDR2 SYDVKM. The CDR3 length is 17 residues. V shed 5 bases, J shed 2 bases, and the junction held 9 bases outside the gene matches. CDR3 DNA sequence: TGTGCCAGCAGTCCCACGACTAGCGGGATTATCACAGATACGCAGTATTTT. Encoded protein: CASSPTTSGIITDTQYF.

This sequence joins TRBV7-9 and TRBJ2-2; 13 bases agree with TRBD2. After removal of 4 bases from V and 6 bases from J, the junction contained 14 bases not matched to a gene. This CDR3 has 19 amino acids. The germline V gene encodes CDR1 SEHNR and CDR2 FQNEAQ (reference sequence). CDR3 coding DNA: TGTGCCAGCAGCTCGACCCGGACTAGCGGGAGAGTGTGGGCCGGGGAGCTGTTTTTT. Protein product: CASSSTRTSGRVWAGELFF.

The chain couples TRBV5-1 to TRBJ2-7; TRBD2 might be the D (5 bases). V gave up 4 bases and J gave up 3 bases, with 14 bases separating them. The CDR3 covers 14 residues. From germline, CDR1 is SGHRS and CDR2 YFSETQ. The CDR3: CASSTAVSRYEQYF. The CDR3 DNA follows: TGCGCCAGCAGCACAGCGGTATCCCGCTACGAGCAGTACTTC.

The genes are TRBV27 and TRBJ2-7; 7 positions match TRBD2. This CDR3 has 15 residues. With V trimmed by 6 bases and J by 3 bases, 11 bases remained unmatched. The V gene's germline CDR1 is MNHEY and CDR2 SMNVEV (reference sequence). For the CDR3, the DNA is TGTGCCAGCAGACCCTCTAGCGGTTTAATCTACGAGCAGTACTTC. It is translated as CASRPSSGLIYEQYF.

The CDR3 DNA follows: TGTGCCAGCAGTTACGCAGGAGGCTACGAGCAGTACTTC. Translation: CASSYAGGYEQYF. The J gene is TRBJ2-7, the V gene TRBV27; a weak D match, TRBD2 (5 bases). V was pared by 4 bases and J by 3 bases, with 10 bases between. Germline loops: CDR1 MNHEY, CDR2 SMNVEV (reference sequence). This CDR3 spans 13 amino acids.

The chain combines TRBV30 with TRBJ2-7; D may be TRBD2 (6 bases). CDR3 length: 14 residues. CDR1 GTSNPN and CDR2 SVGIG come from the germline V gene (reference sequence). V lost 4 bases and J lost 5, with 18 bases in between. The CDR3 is CAWTTGRGTHEQYF. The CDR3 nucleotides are TGTGCCTGGACTACCGGTCGGGGGACCCACGAGCAGTACTTC.

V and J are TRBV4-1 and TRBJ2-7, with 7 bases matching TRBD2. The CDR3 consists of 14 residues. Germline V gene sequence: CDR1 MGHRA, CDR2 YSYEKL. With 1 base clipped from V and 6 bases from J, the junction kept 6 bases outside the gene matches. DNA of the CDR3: TGCGCCAGCAGCCAAGGGGAGCGGGGTGTCGAGCAGTACTTC. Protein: CASSQGERGVEQYF.

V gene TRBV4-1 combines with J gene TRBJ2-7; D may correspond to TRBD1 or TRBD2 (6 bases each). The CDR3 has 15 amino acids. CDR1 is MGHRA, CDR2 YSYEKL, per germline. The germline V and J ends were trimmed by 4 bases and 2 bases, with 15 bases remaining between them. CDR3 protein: CASSPFMGGAYEQYF. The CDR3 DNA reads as TGCGCCAGCAGCCCGTTCATGGGGGGCGCCTACGAGCAGTACTTC.

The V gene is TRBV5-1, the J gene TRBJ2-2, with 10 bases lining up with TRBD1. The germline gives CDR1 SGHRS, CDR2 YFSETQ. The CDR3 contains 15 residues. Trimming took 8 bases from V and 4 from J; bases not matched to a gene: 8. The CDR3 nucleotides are TGCGCCAGTACGGACAGGGGGTCATCCACCGGGGAGCTGTTTTTT. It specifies CASTDRGSSTGELFF.

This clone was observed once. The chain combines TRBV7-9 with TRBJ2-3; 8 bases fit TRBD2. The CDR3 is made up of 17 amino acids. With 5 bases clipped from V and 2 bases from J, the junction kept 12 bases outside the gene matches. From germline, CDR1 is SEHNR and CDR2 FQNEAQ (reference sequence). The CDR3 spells CASSGGGSGRDTDTQYF. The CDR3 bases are TGTGCCAGCAGCGGAGGAGGGAGCGGGAGAGACACAGATACGCAGTATTTT. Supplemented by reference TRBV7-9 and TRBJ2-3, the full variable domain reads DTGVSQNPRHKITKRGQNVTFRCDPISEHNRLYWYRQTLGQGPEFLTYFQNEAQLEKSRLLSDRFSAERPKGSFSTLEIQRTEQGDSAMYLCASSGGGSGRDTDTQYFGPGTRLTVL.